The 17 T cell receptor beta chains below come from one sample, sequenced in a study of T cell repertoires in cytomegalovirus infection. TCRdb recomputed calls from the reads with MiXCR, one row per CDR3 protein. The profile shows roughly 230,000 distinct CDR3 sequences, about 5.9% of them singletons. The sequenced material came from PBMCs. These receptors all come from a human donor in good health (CMV status not recorded). Some clones in this sample may be carry-over from other donors' samples.

V usage is TRBV29-1 and J usage is TRBJ2-5, with D possibly being TRBD1 (6 bases). Germline loops: CDR1 SQVTM, CDR2 ANQGSEA. Trimming cost V 6 bases and J 2 bases, with 13 bases left between them. This CDR3 has 13 residues. The CDR3 reads CSVLSRGQETQYF. CDR3 DNA: TGCAGCGTCCTCAGCAGGGGTCAAGAGACCCAGTACTTC.

This clonotype was detected ten times or more. The CDR3 sequence: CASSLGGQVHNEQFF. DNA of the CDR3: TGTGCCAGCAGCTTAGGGGGACAGGTGCACAATGAGCAGTTCTTC. V is TRBV7-3 and J is TRBJ2-1; 8 bases map to TRBD1. This CDR3 has 15 amino acids. V lost 2 bases, J lost 5 bases, and 5 bases stayed unmatched. Germline V lookup: CDR1 SGHTA, CDR2 FQGTGA. The full variable domain, its missing parts supplied by reference TRBV7-3 and TRBJ2-1, is GAGVSQTPSNKVTEKGKYVELRCDPISGHTALYWYRQSLGQGPEFLIYFQGTGAADDSGLPNDRFFAVRPEGSVSTLKIQRTERGDSAVYLCASSLGGQVHNEQFFGPGTRLTVL.

This clonotype came up many times. V gene TRBV7-2 combines with J gene TRBJ2-5; weak D call: TRBD2 (6 bases). Germline CDR1 and CDR2: SGHTA and FQGNSA. The CDR3 runs to 14 residues. Trimming removed 3 bases from V and 6 bases from J, with 14 bases in between. CDR3 sequence (DNA): TGTGCCAGCAGCTTTGAGGGTAGCGGACAGACCCAGTACTTC. Translated, it gives CASSFEGSGQTQYF.

This clonotype was counted at least ten times. This chain uses TRBV29-1 with TRBJ2-1; 7 positions agree with TRBD1. The germline gives CDR1 SQVTM, CDR2 ANQGSEA. With V trimmed by 5 bases and J by 5 bases, 3 bases remained unmatched. The CDR3 is made up of 12 amino acids. This CDR3 reads CSVQTGDNEQFF. In DNA form, the CDR3 reads TGCAGCGTTCAAACAGGGGACAATGAGCAGTTCTTC.

This clonotype has a count of ten or more. The J gene is TRBJ2-3, the V gene TRBV10-3, with D unclear. The V and J ends lost 3 bases and 2 bases respectively, with 6 bases between them. Germline CDR1 ENHRY, CDR2 SYGVKD. The length of the CDR3 is 13 residues. The CDR3 loop reads CAISDAATDTQYF. The CDR3 DNA sequence: TGTGCCATCAGTGACGCCGCCACAGATACGCAGTATTTT.

This clonotype was counted many times. The chain joins TRBV7-2 to TRBJ1-6; D remains ambiguous. Germline V gives CDR1 SGHTA, CDR2 FQGNSA. CDR3 length equals 15 residues. V was cut by 5 bases and J by 1 base, with 9 bases left in between. CDR3 amino acids: CASSPESSYNSPLHF. CDR3 DNA: TGTGCCAGCAGCCCAGAGTCTTCCTATAATTCACCCCTCCACTTT.

This clonotype was found many times. V is TRBV20-1 and J is TRBJ2-7; the match to TRBD1 covers 7 bases. The CDR3 spans 14 residues. Germline V gives CDR1 DFQATT, CDR2 SNEGSKA (reference sequence). V gave up 6 bases and J gave up 4 bases; unmatched junction bases: 12. In nucleotides, the CDR3 is TGCAGTGCAAAAGACAGGGCCACCTTATACGAGCAGTACTTC. This encodes CSAKDRATLYEQYF.

This clonotype was observed many times. V gene TRBV28 combines with J gene TRBJ2-7, with 10 bases identical to TRBD1. The CDR3 is 16 amino acids. V was pared by 2 bases and J by 3 bases, with 7 bases of the junction left unmatched. CDR1 and CDR2 (germline): MDHEN, SYDVKM. The chain's CDR3 is CASSLKARDRGYEQYF. The DNA of the CDR3 is TGTGCCAGCAGTTTAAAGGCCCGGGACAGGGGCTACGAGCAGTACTTC.

This clonotype has ten or more counts. J is TRBJ2-5 and V is TRBV7-2, with D possibly called TRBD1 or TRBD2 (5 bases each). The ends were cut back, 5 bases at V and 5 bases at J, with 15 bases in the middle. The CDR3 is made up of 14 amino acids. Germline CDR1 and CDR2: SGHTA and FQGNSA. The CDR3 spells CASSQTRGWETQYF. As DNA, the CDR3 is TGTGCCAGCAGCCAAACGAGGGGTTGGGAGACCCAGTACTTC.

This chain links TRBV30 with TRBJ1-2; a possible D gene is TRBD1 (5 bases). CDR1 and CDR2 (germline): GTSNPN, SVGIG (reference sequence). Trimming shortened V by 6 bases and J by 4 bases, and 18 bases separated the two germline ends. This CDR3 is 14 amino acids long. Here the CDR3 DNA reads TGTGCCTGTCGCAAGGAACACAGGACCTATGGCTACACCTTC. Translation: CACRKEHRTYGYTF.

This clonotype was seen at least ten times. CDR3 sequence reads: CASSLRQGPAYEQYF. CDR3 DNA: TGTGCCAGCAGTCTTCGACAGGGGCCAGCATACGAGCAGTACTTC. J is TRBJ2-7 and V is TRBV6-2 or TRBV6-3, with 8 bases that match TRBD1. Trimming cost V 5 bases and J 4 bases; bases outside gene matches: 10. The CDR3 spans 15 residues. Germline CDR1 and CDR2: MNHEY and SVGEGT.

This clonotype appeared many times. The gene calls are TRBV6-5 and TRBJ2-7; D unresolved. This CDR3 region has 15 residues. CDR1 is MNHEY, CDR2 SVGAGI, per germline. V lost 0 bases and J lost 9, with 18 bases in between. As DNA, the CDR3 is TGTGCCAGCAGTTACTCGACCGCCACAGCCCTTGTGCAGTACTTC. This translates into CASSYSTATALVQYF.

This rearrangement joins TRBV20-1 to TRBJ1-4; D uncertain. Between the trimmed V and J ends, which lost 0 bases and 5 bases, there was a span of 10 bases. This CDR3 is built from 14 residues. CDR1 DFQATT and CDR2 SNEGSKA come from the germline V gene (reference sequence). The CDR3 DNA sequence: TGCAGTGCTAGAGATCGACGGGGAAATGAAAAACTGTTTTTT. Its protein is CSARDRRGNEKLFF.

This clonotype was detected a few times. The chain combines TRBV27 with TRBJ2-1; 7 bases are a match to TRBD2. Per the germline V gene, CDR1 is MNHEY and CDR2 is SMNVEV (reference sequence). Trimming cost V 4 bases and J 4 bases; bases outside gene matches: 4. The CDR3 totals 14 residues. The CDR3 DNA sequence: TGTGCCAGCAGTTGGGGGGGGGGATACAATGAGCAGTTCTTC. The encoded protein is CASSWGGGYNEQFF.

In this sample, this clonotype turned up many times. This rearrangement joins TRBV20-1 to TRBJ2-7; maybe TRBD1 (6 bases). The CDR3 loop spans 14 amino acids. The germline V gene has CDR1 DFQATT and CDR2 SNEGSKA (reference sequence). V shed 3 bases and J shed 1 base, with 13 bases lying between them. DNA of the CDR3: TGCAGTGCTAGTGATTGGACAGCTTCCTACGAGCAGTACTTC. Translation gives CSASDWTASYEQYF.

This clonotype was counted only a few times. The rearrangement links TRBV27 to TRBJ2-1, with D perhaps assigned TRBD1 or TRBD2 (5 bases each). Between the trimmed V and J ends, which lost 7 bases and 2 bases, there was a span of 15 bases. This CDR3 is built from 15 residues. CDR1 MNHEY and CDR2 SMNVEV come from the germline V gene (reference sequence). The CDR3 sequence is CASTPAGGTYNEQFF. As DNA, the CDR3 is TGTGCCAGCACCCCGGCTGGGGGTACCTACAATGAGCAGTTCTTC.

This clonotype was counted at least ten times. Sequence at one end of the junction differs from germline and may be a read error. The chain combines TRBV7-8 with TRBJ2-6, with D possibly being TRBD2 (5 bases). Germline assignment: CDR1 SGHVS and CDR2 FQNEAQ. CDR3 length: 17 residues. This chain's CDR3 is CASSLVAQTSGANVLTF. The CDR3 nucleotides read TGTGCCAGCAGTTTAGTAGCGCAGACCTCTGGGGCCAACGTCCTGACTTTC.